One and the same sample provided the 9 T cell receptor beta chains below, sequenced in a study of blood T cell repertoires in COVID-19. Sequencing used immunoSEQ multiplex PCR; TCRdb keeps in-frame clones, though not all of them. Of 65,000 to 90,000 clones in the sample, 80% to 90% were seen once. Input material: peripheral blood. Receptors originate from a man older than 75 with COVID-19, enrolled during active disease.

The chain uses TRBV5-1 and TRBJ2-3; D is uncertain. Trimming took 2 bases from V and 4 from J, leaving 11 bases between them. The CDR3 has 14 residues. CDR1 SGHRS and CDR2 YFSETQ come from the germline V gene. This chain's CDR3 is CASSLYPGADTQYF. In DNA, the CDR3 is TGCGCCAGCAGCTTATATCCGGGTGCAGATACGCAGTATTTT. Looking up the rest from reference TRBV5-1 and TRBJ2-3 gives the full variable domain: KAGVTQTPRYLIKTRGQQVTLSCSPISGHRSVSWYQQTPGQGLQFLFEYFSETQRNKGNFPGRFSGRQFSNSRSEMNVSTLELGDSALYLCASSLYPGADTQYFGPGTRLTVL.

This chain uses TRBV28 with TRBJ2-3, with D unclear. Germline values: CDR1 MDHEN, CDR2 SYDVKM. The CDR3 covers 14 residues. V dropped 6 bases and J dropped 2 bases, with 12 bases sitting between them. CDR3 residues: CASSPRVDTDTQYF. CDR3 DNA: TGTGCCAGCAGCCCCCGGGTTGACACAGATACGCAGTATTTT.

The chain uses TRBV7-6 and TRBJ1-1, with D perhaps matching TRBD1 (6 bases). The germline V gene encodes CDR1 SGHVS and CDR2 FNYEAQ. The germline V and J ends were trimmed by 4 bases and 4 bases, with 16 bases remaining between them. This CDR3 has 15 residues. CDR3 in DNA: TGTGCCAGCAGCTCCAGTAGCCAGGGGAGCACTGAAGCTTTCTTT. It yields the protein CASSSSSQGSTEAFF. Looking up the rest from reference TRBV7-6 and TRBJ1-1 gives the full variable domain: GAGVSQSPRYKVTKRGQDVALRCDPISGHVSLYWYRQALGQGPEFLTYFNYEAQQDKSGLPNDRFSAERPEGSISTLTIQRTEQRDSAMYRCASSSSSQGSTEAFFGQGTRLTVV.

V and J are TRBV6-2 or TRBV6-3 and TRBJ1-2, with D perhaps TRBD1 (5 bases). Germline CDR1 is MNHEY and CDR2 is SVGEGT. Deletions cut 5 bases from V and 4 bases from J, with 14 bases between. The CDR3 totals 14 residues. CDR3 in amino acids: CASSPLLGGYGYTF. CDR3 bases: TGTGCCAGCAGTCCGCTTTTGGGGGGCTATGGCTACACCTTC.

This clone was detected only once. The CDR3 region is CASTSWGGNQPQHF. CDR3 bases: TGTGCCAGCACTTCATGGGGGGGCAATCAGCCCCAGCATTTT. This sequence joins TRBV6-5 and TRBJ1-5; D might be TRBD1 (5 bases). CDR1 MNHEY and CDR2 SVGAGI come from the germline V gene. CDR3 length: 14 residues. Trimming left V 7 bases short and J 2 bases short, with 12 bases between.

This clone was found once. This chain uses TRBV11-2 with TRBJ1-2; D is uncertain. V lost 3 bases, J lost 0 bases, and 2 bases lay in between. The length of the CDR3 is 12 residues. In germline, CDR1 is SGHAT, CDR2 FQNNGV. The CDR3 nucleotides read TGTGCCAGCAGCTTCTCTAACTATGGCTACACCTTC. Translated: CASSFSNYGYTF. The whole variable domain, filled in from reference TRBV11-2 and TRBJ1-2, reads EAGVAQSPRYKIIEKRQSVAFWCNPISGHATLYWYQQILGQGPKLLIQFQNNGVVDDSQLPKDRFSAERLKGVDSTLKIQPAKLEDSAVYLCASSFSNYGYTFGSGTRLTVV.

The chain joins TRBV5-6 to TRBJ2-3, with D possibly matching TRBD1 (6 bases). The germline V gene has CDR1 SGHDT and CDR2 YYEEEE. V lost 1 base, J lost 5 bases, and 11 bases lay in between. This CDR3 is built from 14 residues. For the CDR3, the DNA is TGTGCCAGCAGCTTGCTCATAGGGGGAGATACGCAGTATTTT. Translated, it gives CASSLLIGGDTQYF.

The chain combines TRBV28 with TRBJ1-2; maybe TRBD1 (6 bases). Trimming removed 3 bases at V and 8 bases at J, with 16 bases between. The CDR3 runs to 14 residues. Germline V gene data show CDR1 as MDHEN and CDR2 as SYDVKM. The CDR3 bases are TGTGCCAGCAGTTTTCGTAGGGGGGGACGCGGCTACACCTTC. Its translation: CASSFRRGGRGYTF.

The rearrangement uses TRBV7-8 and TRBJ2-2; TRBD1 aligns across 9 bases. The CDR3 runs 15 residues. Germline V gene sequence: CDR1 SGHVS, CDR2 FQNEAQ. With V trimmed by 2 bases and J by 6 bases, 4 bases remained unmatched. The CDR3 DNA reads as TGTGCCAGCAGCTTACGGGACAGGGTGGCCGGGGAGCTGTTTTTT. It encodes CASSLRDRVAGELFF.